This record concerns one T cell receptor beta chain sequence. V dropped 8 bases and J dropped 9 bases, with 12 bases sitting between them. This CDR3 comprises 11 residues. Libraries were prepared by immunoSEQ multiplex PCR; TCRdb keeps only in-frame clonotypes and omits some of them. The sample lists about 150,000 clones, more than 85% seen once, with roughly 2.3% in the top ten. The sample is drawn from a study of control samples from healthy donors and cancer patients. The sequencing input was blood. The sequence was obtained from a man aged 45-60 years in good health. The V call is TRBV12-3 or TRBV12-4, the J call TRBJ2-3; maybe TRBD2 (6 bases). The CDR3 reads CASSSGVTQYF. The CDR3 coding sequence is TGTGCCAGCTCCTCGGGGGTAACGCAGTATTTT.